This is a list of T cell receptor beta chains from one sample in a study of blood T cell repertoires in COVID-19. The data were produced by immunoSEQ multiplex PCR, yet TCRdb's version contains in-frame clones alone and is incomplete. The table includes under 75,000 clones, about 80% detected once. The sample comprised peripheral blood. The receptors were sampled from a woman of 80 years or more with acute or convalescent COVID-19. CDR3s include the opening cysteine and the closing phenylalanine or tryptophan. Fields, in order: CDR3 length, D gene, J gene, clone size, V gene, CDR3 protein, CDR3 DNA. A D gene is named only where the DNA matches it firmly. Not all rows give a size; the values are once, few, many and, for expanded clones, a class.

cdr3_length: 12
d_call: -
j_call: TRBJ1-1
clone_size: -
v_call: TRBV19
cdr3_aa: CASTGGNTEAFF
cdr3_nt: TGTGCCAGTACGGGGGGGAACACTGAAGCTTTCTTT

cdr3_length: 13
d_call: -
j_call: TRBJ1-1
clone_size: -
v_call: TRBV12-3/TRBV12-4
cdr3_aa: CASSTQGNTEAFF
cdr3_nt: TGTGCCAGCAGCACACAGGGGAACACTGAAGCTTTCTTT

cdr3_length: 14
d_call: TRBD1
j_call: TRBJ1-5
clone_size: -
v_call: TRBV6-5
cdr3_aa: CASSSGQANQPQHF
cdr3_nt: TGTGCCAGCAGTTCTGGACAGGCCAATCAGCCCCAGCATTTT

cdr3_length: 14
d_call: -
j_call: TRBJ2-1
clone_size: -
v_call: TRBV9
cdr3_aa: CASSVAGAPSEQFF
cdr3_nt: TGTGCCAGCAGCGTAGCGGGAGCCCCATCTGAGCAGTTCTTC

cdr3_length: 13
d_call: -
j_call: TRBJ2-4
clone_size: few
v_call: TRBV18
cdr3_aa: CASSPAKGDIQYF
cdr3_nt: TGTGCCAGCTCACCGGCTAAGGGGGACATTCAGTACTTC

cdr3_length: 12
d_call: -
j_call: TRBJ1-1
clone_size: once
v_call: TRBV12-3/TRBV12-4
cdr3_aa: CASSQTTVLPFF
cdr3_nt: TGTGCCAGCAGTCAAACGACAGTTTTACCTTTCTTT

cdr3_length: 17
d_call: -
j_call: TRBJ1-4
clone_size: -
v_call: TRBV7-9
cdr3_aa: CASSSGLSGVGYEKLFF
cdr3_nt: TGTGCCAGCAGCTCGGGACTATCCGGCGTGGGGTATGAAAAACTGTTTTTT

cdr3_length: 19
d_call: TRBD2
j_call: TRBJ2-3
clone_size: -
v_call: TRBV7-2
cdr3_aa: CASAPRGTSGRRGTDTQYF
cdr3_nt: TGTGCCAGCGCCCCCAGAGGGACTAGCGGGAGGAGGGGCACAGATACGCAGTATTTT

cdr3_length: 15
d_call: -
j_call: TRBJ2-7
clone_size: -
v_call: TRBV7-8
cdr3_aa: CASSLGQDFSYEQYF
cdr3_nt: TGTGCCAGCAGCTTAGGACAGGACTTCTCCTACGAGCAGTACTTC

cdr3_length: 12
d_call: -
j_call: TRBJ2-1
clone_size: -
v_call: TRBV11-3
cdr3_aa: CASSGRLDEQFF
cdr3_nt: TGTGCCAGCAGCGGGCGATTGGATGAGCAGTTCTTC

cdr3_length: 15
d_call: TRBD2
j_call: TRBJ2-3
clone_size: -
v_call: TRBV10-3
cdr3_aa: CAIRASGSDTDTQYF
cdr3_nt: TGTGCCATCAGGGCTAGCGGGAGTGATACAGATACGCAGTATTTT

cdr3_length: 16
d_call: -
j_call: TRBJ2-2
clone_size: many
v_call: TRBV7-7
cdr3_aa: CASSLRGIPVTGELFF
cdr3_nt: TGTGCTAGCAGCTTAAGGGGGATTCCGGTCACCGGGGAGCTGTTTTTT

cdr3_length: 16
d_call: TRBD1
j_call: TRBJ1-3
clone_size: -
v_call: TRBV18
cdr3_aa: CASSPSQGPRGNTIYF
cdr3_nt: TGTGCCAGCTCACCCTCACAGGGGCCTAGGGGAAACACCATATATTTT

cdr3_length: 14
d_call: -
j_call: TRBJ1-1
clone_size: -
v_call: TRBV7-2
cdr3_aa: CASSSQGSRTEAFF
cdr3_nt: TGTGCCAGCAGCTCCCAGGGGAGTCGGACTGAAGCTTTCTTT

cdr3_length: 13
d_call: TRBD1
j_call: TRBJ1-6
clone_size: -
v_call: TRBV2
cdr3_aa: CASRETGVSPLHF
cdr3_nt: TGTGCCAGCAGGGAGACAGGGGTTTCACCCCTCCACTTT

cdr3_length: 14
d_call: -
j_call: TRBJ2-7
clone_size: -
v_call: TRBV19
cdr3_aa: CASSMGPPSYEQYF
cdr3_nt: TGTGCCAGTAGTATGGGCCCCCCCTCCTACGAGCAGTACTTC

cdr3_length: 19
d_call: TRBD2
j_call: TRBJ2-7
clone_size: -
v_call: TRBV27
cdr3_aa: CASSYRLAPITGGSYEQYF
cdr3_nt: TGTGCCAGCAGTTATAGACTAGCTCCCATCACTGGAGGCTCCTACGAGCAGTACTTC

cdr3_length: 13
d_call: -
j_call: TRBJ1-2
clone_size: -
v_call: TRBV12-5
cdr3_aa: CASGLVQGDGYTF
cdr3_nt: TGTGCTAGTGGTTTGGTACAGGGAGACGGCTACACCTTC

cdr3_length: 13
d_call: -
j_call: TRBJ2-1
clone_size: -
v_call: TRBV6-6
cdr3_aa: CASSYLDYNEQFF
cdr3_nt: TGTGCCAGCAGTTACTTAGATTACAATGAGCAGTTCTTC

cdr3_length: 13
d_call: TRBD1
j_call: TRBJ2-7
clone_size: -
v_call: TRBV4-2
cdr3_aa: CASSQLQGNEQYF
cdr3_nt: TGTGCCAGCAGCCAGTTACAGGGGAACGAGCAGTACTTC

cdr3_length: 15
d_call: -
j_call: TRBJ1-5
clone_size: -
v_call: TRBV18
cdr3_aa: CASSPQGRSNQPQHF
cdr3_nt: TGTGCCAGCTCACCACAGGGGCGAAGCAATCAGCCCCAGCATTTT

cdr3_length: 13
d_call: -
j_call: TRBJ2-2
clone_size: -
v_call: TRBV28
cdr3_aa: CASNPPGAGELFF
cdr3_nt: TGTGCCAGCAACCCACCGGGGGCCGGGGAGCTGTTTTTT

cdr3_length: 15
d_call: -
j_call: TRBJ1-2
clone_size: once
v_call: TRBV3-1/TRBV3-2
cdr3_aa: CASSPGPGNNYGYTF
cdr3_nt: TGTGCCAGCAGCCCTGGGCCAGGGAATAACTATGGCTACACCTTC

cdr3_length: 17
d_call: TRBD1
j_call: TRBJ2-1
clone_size: -
v_call: TRBV9
cdr3_aa: CASSVGDGDRGYNEQFF
cdr3_nt: TGTGCCAGCAGCGTTGGGGATGGGGACAGGGGCTACAATGAGCAGTTCTTC

cdr3_length: 15
d_call: -
j_call: TRBJ2-5
clone_size: few
v_call: TRBV5-1
cdr3_aa: CASSTLRTNPETQYF
cdr3_nt: TGCGCCAGCAGCACACTGAGGACAAACCCAGAGACCCAGTACTTC

cdr3_length: 12
d_call: -
j_call: TRBJ2-5
clone_size: -
v_call: TRBV6-2/TRBV6-3
cdr3_aa: CASSPVGGGQYF
cdr3_nt: TGTGCCAGCAGTCCGGTAGGGGGGGGCCAGTACTTC

cdr3_length: 14
d_call: TRBD1
j_call: TRBJ2-4
clone_size: -
v_call: TRBV5-1
cdr3_aa: CASSLDTGENIQYF
cdr3_nt: TGCGCCAGCAGCTTGGATACAGGGGAAAACATTCAGTACTTC

cdr3_length: 11
d_call: -
j_call: TRBJ1-1
clone_size: -
v_call: TRBV30
cdr3_aa: CAWSVHDWAFF
cdr3_nt: TGTGCCTGGAGTGTACATGATTGGGCTTTCTTT

cdr3_length: 14
d_call: -
j_call: TRBJ2-1
clone_size: -
v_call: TRBV9
cdr3_aa: CASSAPHLGVEQFF
cdr3_nt: TGTGCCAGCAGCGCCCCTCACCTAGGGGTTGAGCAGTTCTTC

cdr3_length: 16
d_call: -
j_call: TRBJ1-2
clone_size: -
v_call: TRBV18
cdr3_aa: CASSLYLRGNNYGYTF
cdr3_nt: TGTGCCAGCTCATTGTATTTACGGGGGAATAACTATGGCTACACCTTC

cdr3_length: 15
d_call: -
j_call: TRBJ2-5
clone_size: -
v_call: TRBV10-2
cdr3_aa: CASSEGLWTGKTQYF
cdr3_nt: TGCGCCAGCAGTGAGGGCTTGTGGACTGGAAAGACCCAGTACTTC

cdr3_length: 16
d_call: -
j_call: TRBJ2-7
clone_size: -
v_call: TRBV7-3
cdr3_aa: CASSLTGGASSYEQYF
cdr3_nt: TGTGCCAGCAGCTTAACCGGCGGGGCGAGCTCCTACGAGCAGTACTTC

cdr3_length: 14
d_call: TRBD1
j_call: TRBJ2-2
clone_size: -
v_call: TRBV30
cdr3_aa: CAWKGQGDTGELFF
cdr3_nt: TGTGCCTGGAAGGGACAGGGTGACACCGGGGAGCTGTTTTTT

cdr3_length: 14
d_call: -
j_call: TRBJ2-5
clone_size: -
v_call: TRBV5-1
cdr3_aa: CASSPRQQQETQYF
cdr3_nt: TGCGCCAGCAGCCCAAGACAGCAACAAGAGACCCAGTACTTC